The 24 T cell receptor beta chains presented below share a single source sample, sequenced in a study of cytomegalovirus exposure and HLA in healthy donors. The PCR employed 60 Vbeta primers together with 13 Jbeta primers. The assay was immunoSEQ multiplex PCR, and TCRdb's table has in-frame clones only and misses some. The table lists some 130,000 clones, 80% of them singletons. Sequencing input: PBMCs. The source of these receptors is a man aged 35-49 years in good health and CMV-seronegative.

In this sample, this clone turned up a few times. The rearrangement uses TRBV5-1 and TRBJ1-3, with 8 positions matching TRBD1. Germline CDR1 is SGHRS and CDR2 is YFSETQ. This CDR3 spans 15 amino acids. V gave up 4 bases and J gave up 2 bases; unmatched junction bases: 5. This CDR3 is CASSMTGETGNTIYF. CDR3 sequence (DNA): TGCGCCAGCAGCATGACAGGGGAAACTGGAAACACCATATATTTT.

This chain connects TRBV2 to TRBJ1-2; 10 bases agree with TRBD1. The trim removed 5 bases at V and 3 bases at J, leaving 6 bases unmatched. The CDR3 spans 15 residues. Looked up from germline, CDR1 is SNHLY and CDR2 is FYNNEI. The CDR3 bases are TGTGCCAGCAGTCCTGGGACAGGGGTGTACTATGGCTACACCTTC. Its translation: CASSPGTGVYYGYTF.

This rearrangement joins TRBV7-2 to TRBJ1-5; D is unresolved. The CDR3 is 13 amino acids. Trimming left V 6 bases short and J 1 base short, with 7 bases between. Germline V CDR1 and CDR2: SGHTA, FQGNSA. Here the CDR3 reads CASRGGSNQPQHF. As DNA, the CDR3 is TGTGCCAGCAGGGGAGGCAGCAATCAGCCCCAGCATTTT.

Details on this clone: The same CDR3 arises from other DNA sequences in this sample as well. The chain carries TRBV6-5 and TRBJ1-2; D is uncertain. CDR3 length: 15 amino acids. Germline CDR1 and CDR2: MNHEY and SVGAGI. The V gene lost 0 bases and the J gene lost 2 bases, with 10 bases spanning the gap. The DNA of the CDR3 is TGTGCCAGCAGTTACTCCCGTGCAGGAAACTATGGCTACACCTTC. Protein product: CASSYSRAGNYGYTF.

This chain joins TRBV4-1 and TRBJ2-3; 9 nucleotides agree with TRBD1. Germline trimming cut 1 base from V and 4 bases from J; bases unmatched to any gene: 6. There are 16 residues in the CDR3. Germline V gene data show CDR1 as MGHRA and CDR2 as YSYEKL. The CDR3 spells CASSQAGTGTADTQYF. CDR3 sequence (DNA): TGCGCCAGCAGCCAAGCCGGGACAGGGACGGCAGATACGCAGTATTTT.

V is TRBV4-1 and J is TRBJ2-1, with D maybe TRBD1 (6 bases). The CDR3 length is 14 residues. Trimming took off 5 bases at V and 4 bases at J, with 12 bases between the two ends. CDR1 and CDR2 from the germline V gene are MGHRA and YSYEKL. The CDR3, as DNA: TGCGCCAGCAGCTTACGGGACAAATACAATGAGCAGTTCTTC. Its protein product is CASSLRDKYNEQFF.

This chain links TRBV15 with TRBJ1-2; unclear D gene. V was shortened by 5 bases and J by 8 bases, with 9 bases between the two germline ends. The CDR3 is 11 residues long. The germline CDR1 and CDR2 sequences are LNHNV and YYDKDF (reference sequence). The CDR3 loop reads CATSPGEGYTF. The CDR3 DNA sequence: TGTGCCACCAGCCCCGGGGAAGGCTACACCTTC.

The chain combines TRBV6-6 with TRBJ2-2, with 7 bases fitting TRBD1. The length of the CDR3 is 14 residues. Trimming at V came to 9 bases and at J to 6 bases, leaving 10 bases not matched to a gene. Per the germline V gene, CDR1 is MNHNY and CDR2 is SVGAGI (reference sequence). The CDR3 sequence: CASISDRASGELFF. In nucleotides, the CDR3 is TGTGCCAGTATATCCGACAGGGCATCCGGGGAGCTGTTTTTT.

The chain recombines TRBV7-8 with TRBJ1-3, with 9 bases fitting TRBD1. CDR1 SGHVS and CDR2 FQNEAQ come from the germline V gene. The CDR3 runs 17 residues. With 5 bases clipped from V and 2 bases from J, the junction kept 10 bases outside the gene matches. The chain's CDR3 is CASSPRTGARAGNTIYF. The CDR3 DNA is TGTGCCAGCAGCCCTCGGACAGGGGCTAGAGCTGGAAACACCATATATTTT.

The chain joins TRBV2 to TRBJ2-3; TRBD1 is a possible D gene (6 bases). Germline CDR1 is SNHLY and CDR2 is FYNNEI. This CDR3 is 14 amino acids long. V was clipped by 2 bases and J by 1 base, with 7 bases between them. The CDR3 DNA sequence: TGTGCCAGCAGTGAACGGACAGGCACAGATACGCAGTATTTT. It encodes CASSERTGTDTQYF. Based on the CDR3 plus reference TRBV2 and TRBJ2-3, the full variable domain is EPEVTQTPSHQVTQMGQEVILRCVPISNHLYFYWYRQILGQKVEFLVSFYNNEISEKSEIFDDQFSVERPDGSNFTLKIRSTKLEDSAMYFCASSERTGTDTQYFGPGTRLTVL.

The rearrangement uses TRBV19 and TRBJ2-5; TRBD1 is a possible D gene (6 bases). This CDR3 spans 16 amino acids. The germline V gene has CDR1 LNHDA and CDR2 SQIVND (reference sequence). Trimming shortened V by 4 bases and J by 1 base, and 16 bases separated the two germline ends. CDR3 sequence: CASSTAPGHFQETQYF. The DNA for the CDR3 is TGTGCCAGTAGTACCGCCCCGGGACACTTCCAAGAGACCCAGTACTTC. The whole variable domain, remainder taken from reference TRBV19 and TRBJ2-5, is DGGITQSPKYLFRKEGQNVTLSCEQNLNHDAMYWYRQDPGQGLRLIYYSQIVNDFQKGDIAEGYSVSREKKESFPLTVTSAQKNPTAFYLCASSTAPGHFQETQYFGPGTRLLVL.

This clone was seen more than once but under ten times. This CDR3 is also generated by other DNA sequences in the sample. This chain uses TRBV6-1 with TRBJ1-4; weak D call: TRBD1 (6 bases). Trimming removed 5 bases at V and 2 bases at J, with 12 bases between. Germline CDR1 reads MNHNS; CDR2 reads SASEGT. CDR3 length: 15 amino acids. DNA of the CDR3: TGTGCCAGCAGTCCCACAGGGTCCACTAATGAAAAACTGTTTTTT. It encodes CASSPTGSTNEKLFF.

This chain uses TRBV27 with TRBJ2-3, with TRBD2 matching over 12 bases. The CDR3 is made up of 14 amino acids. V dropped 6 bases and J dropped 5; count of bases not matched to a gene: 3. The germline V gene encodes CDR1 MNHEY and CDR2 SMNVEV (reference sequence). The CDR3 DNA sequence: TGTGCCAGCAGCCTGACTAGCGGGGGAGATACGCAGTATTTT. Amino acid sequence: CASSLTSGGDTQYF.

This rearrangement joins TRBV7-9 to TRBJ2-3, with 8 bases matching TRBD2. This CDR3 is built from 16 residues. Per germline, CDR1 SEHNR and CDR2 FQNEAQ (reference sequence). The V and J ends lost 4 bases and 2 bases, in that order; junction bases with no gene match: 8. The CDR3 region is CASSSRIAGITDTQYF. The CDR3 region has the DNA TGTGCCAGCAGCTCCAGAATAGCGGGGATCACAGATACGCAGTATTTT.

The J gene is TRBJ2-5, the V gene TRBV5-1; 7 nucleotides match TRBD1. This CDR3 is 13 amino acids long. V lost 0 bases to trimming and J lost 5 bases; unmatched junction nucleotides: 1. From germline, CDR1 is SGHRS and CDR2 YFSETQ. CDR3 DNA: TGCGCCAGCAGCTTGGCGACAGGGGAGACCCAGTACTTC. This encodes CASSLATGETQYF. Full variable domain (outside the CDR3, taken from reference TRBV5-1 and TRBJ2-5): KAGVTQTPRYLIKTRGQQVTLSCSPISGHRSVSWYQQTPGQGLQFLFEYFSETQRNKGNFPGRFSGRQFSNSRSEMNVSTLELGDSALYLCASSLATGETQYFGPGTRLLVL.

V usage is TRBV28 and J usage is TRBJ1-5, with 8 bases fitting TRBD1. CDR1 and CDR2 from the germline V gene are MDHEN and SYDVKM. The CDR3 consists of 15 residues. After removal of 4 bases from V and 6 bases from J, the junction contained 8 bases not matched to a gene. The CDR3 sequence: CASSYNRGSSQPQHF. CDR3 DNA: TGTGCCAGCAGTTATAACAGGGGGTCATCTCAGCCCCAGCATTTT.

The genes are TRBV28 and TRBJ2-7; tentative D call: TRBD2 (6 bases). CDR1 is MDHEN, CDR2 SYDVKM, per germline. The CDR3 covers 12 residues. V dropped 6 bases and J dropped 6 bases, with 12 bases sitting between them. The CDR3 bases are TGTGCCAGCAGGGGAGGAAGGTTCGAGCAGTACTTC. It encodes CASRGGRFEQYF.

The chain couples TRBV2 to TRBJ2-7, with D possibly TRBD2 on 5 matching bases. The germline V gene encodes CDR1 SNHLY and CDR2 FYNNEI. The length of the CDR3 is 14 residues. V was shortened by 4 bases and J by 5 bases, with 15 bases between the two germline ends. DNA for the CDR3: TGTGCCAGCAGTGTGGGCCGGGAAACCCACGAGCAGTACTTC. The encoded protein is CASSVGRETHEQYF.

This chain uses TRBV28 with TRBJ1-5; no clear D gene. CDR3 length equals 15 residues. V was cut by 2 bases and J by 6 bases, with 14 bases left in between. CDR1 and CDR2 from the germline V gene are MDHEN and SYDVKM. CDR3 loop: CASSLGRGVGQPQHF. The CDR3, as DNA: TGTGCCAGCAGTTTAGGACGGGGAGTCGGTCAGCCCCAGCATTTT. Filled out from reference TRBV28 and TRBJ1-5, the complete variable domain reads DVKVTQSSRYLVKRTGEKVFLECVQDMDHENMFWYRQDPGLGLRLIYFSYDVKMKEKGDIPEGYSVSREKKERFSLILESASTNQTSMYLCASSLGRGVGQPQHFGDGTRLSIL.

The rearrangement links TRBV30 to TRBJ2-3; tentative D call: TRBD1 (6 bases). V dropped 3 bases and J dropped 7 bases, with 11 bases sitting between them. This CDR3 has 12 amino acids. CDR1 is GTSNPN, CDR2 SVGIG, per germline (reference sequence). CDR3 bases: TGTGCCTGGAGCGTCCAGGGGAATACGCAGTATTTT. It encodes CAWSVQGNTQYF.

This clone was observed a few times. The V call is TRBV2, the J call TRBJ1-5; D not resolved. Trimming pared 3 bases from V and 3 bases from J, leaving 9 bases between. This CDR3 contains 14 residues. CDR1 is SNHLY, CDR2 FYNNEI, per germline. The CDR3 bases are TGTGCCAGCAGTGAGCAGGCCCCCAATCAGCCCCAGCATTTT. This encodes CASSEQAPNQPQHF.

This clone was counted between two and nine times. This chain links TRBV5-1 with TRBJ2-5, with D perhaps TRBD1 (6 bases). Trimming took 1 base from V and 0 from J, leaving 10 bases between them. This CDR3 spans 15 amino acids. Germline CDR1 is SGHRS and CDR2 is YFSETQ. This CDR3 reads CASSLTGSYQETQYF. In DNA form, the CDR3 reads TGCGCCAGCAGCTTGACAGGGTCGTACCAAGAGACCCAGTACTTC.

Worth noting for this clone: One end of the junction is discordant with germline, which a read error may explain. The chain recombines TRBV6-1 with TRBJ2-7, with D possibly being TRBD1 (6 bases). CDR3 length: 15 amino acids. Germline loops: CDR1 MNHNS, CDR2 SASEGT. The DNA of the CDR3 is TGTGCCAGCTGCCCGCTGGACAGTGGACGGTACGACCAGTACTTC. This gives the protein CASCPLDSGRYDQYF.

This clone showed up just once. V usage is TRBV7-9 and J usage is TRBJ1-1; no firm D call. The germline CDR1 and CDR2 sequences are SEHNR and FQNEAQ (reference sequence). CDR3 length equals 12 residues. Trimming left V 4 bases short and J 6 bases short, with 9 bases between. Here the CDR3 DNA reads TGTGCCAGCAGCTCCCCCGGAGCTGAAGCTTTCTTT. Its protein is CASSSPGAEAFF.